This T cell receptor beta chain was obtained from a study of liver allograft versus peripheral blood T cells. Overall study: Recipients' peripheral blood served as the comparator for T cell receptor repertoires in transplanted livers. Study-level points and caveats: Repertoires of T cell receptors that resided inside liver allografts reportedly differed from those in peripheral blood.

The table lists this clonotype with a few counts. The antigen is not known. The V gene's germline CDR1 is SGHRS and CDR2 YFSETQ. With V trimmed by 2 bases and J by 2 bases, 6 bases remained unmatched. The CDR3 is 16 residues long. Via MiXCR, TCRdb re-called the reads, giving one row per CDR3 protein. The sample yields fewer than 15,000 distinct CDR3 sequences, under 20% seen once. The chain is built from TRBV5-1 and TRBJ2-2; 7 nucleotides align to TRBD2. This clonotype originated in a human patient who had a liver transplant. Part of the T cells may come from the graft donor. The CDR3 DNA sequence: TGCGCCAGCAGCTTACGGCTAGCGGACAACACCGGGGAGCTGTTTTTT. This sequence encodes CASSLRLADNTGELFF.